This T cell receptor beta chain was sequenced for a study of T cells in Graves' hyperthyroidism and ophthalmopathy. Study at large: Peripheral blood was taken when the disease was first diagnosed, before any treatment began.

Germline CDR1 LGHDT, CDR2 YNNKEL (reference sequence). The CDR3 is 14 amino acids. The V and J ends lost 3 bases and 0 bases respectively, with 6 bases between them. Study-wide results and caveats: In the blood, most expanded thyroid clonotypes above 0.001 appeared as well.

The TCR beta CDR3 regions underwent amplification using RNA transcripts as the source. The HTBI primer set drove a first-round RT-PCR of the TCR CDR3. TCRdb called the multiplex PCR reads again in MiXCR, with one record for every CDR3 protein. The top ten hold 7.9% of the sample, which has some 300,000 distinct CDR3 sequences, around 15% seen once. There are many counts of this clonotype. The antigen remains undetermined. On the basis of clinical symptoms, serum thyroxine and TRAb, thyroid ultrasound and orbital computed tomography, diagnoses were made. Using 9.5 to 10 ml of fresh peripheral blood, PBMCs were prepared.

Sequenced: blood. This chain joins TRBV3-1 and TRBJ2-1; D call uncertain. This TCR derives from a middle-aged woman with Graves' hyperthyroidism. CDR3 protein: CASSQESSYNEQFF. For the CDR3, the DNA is TGTGCCAGCAGCCAGGAAAGCTCCTACAATGAGCAGTTCTTC.